Listed here is a single TCR beta chain. This CDR3 spans 15 amino acids. Germline lookup yields CDR1 SGHDN and CDR2 FVKESK. V lost 3 bases to trimming and J lost 0 bases, with 9 bases between them. This entry belongs to a study of technical replicates of blood from several donors. This table comes from immunoSEQ multiplex PCR, and its TCRdb copy is limited to in-frame clones, with some not included. The table includes tens of thousands of clones, 95% to 98% detected once. The source material was T cells isolated from PBMCs. The sequence was collected from a human donor in good health. The rearrangement joins TRBV14 to TRBJ2-1, with D uncertain. The CDR3 DNA follows: TGTGCCAGCAGCCACAGGTTGAGCTCCTACAATGAGCAGTTCTTC. Protein: CASSHRLSSYNEQFF.